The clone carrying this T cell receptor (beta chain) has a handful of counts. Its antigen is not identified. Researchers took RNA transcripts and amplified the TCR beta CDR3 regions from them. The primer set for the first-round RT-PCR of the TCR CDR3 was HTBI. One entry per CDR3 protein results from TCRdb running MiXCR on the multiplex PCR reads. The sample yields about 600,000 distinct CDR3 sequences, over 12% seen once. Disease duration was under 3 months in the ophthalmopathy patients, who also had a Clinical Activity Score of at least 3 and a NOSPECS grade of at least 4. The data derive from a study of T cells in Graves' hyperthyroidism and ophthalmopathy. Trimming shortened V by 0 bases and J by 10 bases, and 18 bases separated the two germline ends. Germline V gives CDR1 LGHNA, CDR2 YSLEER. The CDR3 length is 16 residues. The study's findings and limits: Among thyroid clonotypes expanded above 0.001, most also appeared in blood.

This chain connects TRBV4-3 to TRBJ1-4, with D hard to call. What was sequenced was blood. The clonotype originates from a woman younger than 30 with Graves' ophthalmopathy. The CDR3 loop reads CASSQDEDVQMGKLFF. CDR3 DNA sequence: TGCGCCAGCAGCCAAGATGAGGACGTACAAATGGGAAAACTGTTTTTT.